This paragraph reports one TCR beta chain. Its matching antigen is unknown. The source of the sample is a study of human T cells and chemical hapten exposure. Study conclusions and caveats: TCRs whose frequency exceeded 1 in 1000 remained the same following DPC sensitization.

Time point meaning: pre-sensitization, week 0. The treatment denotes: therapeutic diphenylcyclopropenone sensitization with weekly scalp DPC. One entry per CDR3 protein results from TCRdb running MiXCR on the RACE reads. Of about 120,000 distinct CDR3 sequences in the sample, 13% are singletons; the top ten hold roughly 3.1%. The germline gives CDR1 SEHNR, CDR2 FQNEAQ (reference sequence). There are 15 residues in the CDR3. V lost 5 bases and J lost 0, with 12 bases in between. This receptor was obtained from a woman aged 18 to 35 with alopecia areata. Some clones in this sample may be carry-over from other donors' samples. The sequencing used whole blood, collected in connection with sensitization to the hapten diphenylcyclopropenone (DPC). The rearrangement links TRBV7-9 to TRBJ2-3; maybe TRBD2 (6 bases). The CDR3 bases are TGTGCCAGCAGCCGGCGGGGTTCTAGCACAGATACGCAGTATTTT. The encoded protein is CASSRRGSSTDTQYF. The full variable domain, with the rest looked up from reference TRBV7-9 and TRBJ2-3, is DTGVSQNPRHKITKRGQNVTFRCDPISEHNRLYWYRQTLGQGPEFLTYFQNEAQLEKSRLLSDRFSAERPKGSFSTLEIQRTEQGDSAMYLCASSRRGSSTDTQYFGPGTRLTVL.